The rows below give T cell receptor beta chains drawn from one sample of a study of cytomegalovirus exposure and HLA in healthy donors. The table came from immunoSEQ multiplex PCR; TCRdb's copy has only in-frame clones and leaves some out. The sample carries some 130,000 clones, 70% to 85% recorded once. The sample comprised PBMCs. These receptors all come from a male donor in good health and CMV-seropositive. CDR3s include the opening cysteine and the closing phenylalanine or tryptophan. The D gene is left open where the match is weak. Size values are once, few and many counts, or a class for expanded clones, and some rows have none.

>TRBD2|few|14|TRBJ2-3|TRBV5-1
TGCGCCAGCAGCTTGAGCGGGAGGAGGGATACGCAGTATTTT
CASSLSGRRDTQYF
>-|-|14|TRBJ2-1|TRBV30
TGTGCCTGGAGTGTTGGTAGTATTTACAATGAGCAGTTCTTC
CAWSVGSIYNEQFF
>-|few|13|TRBJ1-4|TRBV15
TGTGCCACCAGCAGACAGGGAAATGAAAAACTGTTTTTT
CATSRQGNEKLFF
>-|once|13|TRBJ1-2|TRBV5-1
TGCGCCAGCAGTATAGAGGGTTTGGACGGCTACACCTTC
CASSIEGLDGYTF
>TRBD1|few|14|TRBJ1-3|TRBV7-9
TGTGCCAGCAGCTTGGAGACAGGGAGAAACACCATATATTTT
CASSLETGRNTIYF
>TRBD1|-|12|TRBJ2-1|TRBV27
TGTGCCAGCAGTTCACAGGGGGCTGAGCAGTTCTTC
CASSSQGAEQFF
>-|-|13|TRBJ1-3|TRBV14
TGTGCCAGCAGTCAGGTAGTCGGTGGCACCATATATTTT
CASSQVVGGTIYF
>-|-|14|TRBJ2-7|TRBV27
TGTGCCAGCAGGCCCAGGGGTAATCCCTACGAGCAGTACTTC
CASRPRGNPYEQYF
>-|-|16|TRBJ1-5|TRBV19
TGTGCCAGTAGTATGCGTCAGTGGGCATCTGATCAGCCCCAGCATTTT
CASSMRQWASDQPQHF
>-|-|11|TRBJ2-7|TRBV2
TGTGCCGCGGGGAACAGGGGCGAGCAGTACTTC
CAAGNRGEQYF
>TRBD2|-|15|TRBJ2-5|TRBV5-1
TGCGCCAGCGGATCCTTTCGGGAGGGCCTGGAGACCCAGTACTTC
CASGSFREGLETQYF
>-|-|15|TRBJ1-5|TRBV5-1
TGCGCCAGCAGCTTGGGGGGGGATAGCAATCAGCCCCAGCATTTT
CASSLGGDSNQPQHF
>TRBD2|-|18|TRBJ2-3|TRBV11-3
TGTGCCAGCAGGACTCATCCCCTTCTGGCGGGGGGGACAGATACGCAGTATTTT
CASRTHPLLAGGTDTQYF
>-|-|14|TRBJ2-1|TRBV7-2
TGTGCCAGCAGCTCCGGGATCTACAAAGATGAGCAGTTCTTC
CASSSGIYKDEQFF
>-|-|11|TRBJ1-1|TRBV7-2
TGTGCCAGCAGCCGCGTCGCTGAAGCTTTCTTT
CASSRVAEAFF
>-|-|16|TRBJ1-5|TRBV6-6
TGTGCCAGCAGTTATTCATCAGGGATGAGCAATCAGCCCCAGCATTTT
CASSYSSGMSNQPQHF
>TRBD1|-|14|TRBJ1-3|TRBV11-1
TGTGCCAGCAGCGAGGGGGCTGCTGGAAACACCATATATTTT
CASSEGAAGNTIYF
>TRBD1|once|15|TRBJ1-4|TRBV28
TGTGCCAGCAGTCCTCGACAGGGGGGGATAGAAAAACTGTTTTTT
CASSPRQGGIEKLFF
>-|-|14|TRBJ1-4|TRBV7-9
TGTGCCAGCAGCTTAGGTCAGGGTGGGGAAAAACTGTTTTTT
CASSLGQGGEKLFF
>TRBD1|-|15|TRBJ2-1|TRBV6-5
TGTGCCAGCAGTCTACTGGAGACAGGGGTTTTTGGGCAGTTCTTC
CASSLLETGVFGQFF
>-|-|13|TRBJ2-5|TRBV6-6
TGTGCCGGCAGTTTTCGAGCTTCAGAGACCCAGTACTTC
CAGSFRASETQYF
>TRBD1|-|16|TRBJ2-5|TRBV28
TGTGCCAGCAGAACACCAGGACAGGGGAGTGGGGAGACCCAGTACTTC
CASRTPGQGSGETQYF
>-|-|16|TRBJ2-3|TRBV7-2
TGTGCCAGCAGCCCCGGGAGGGGGCAGAGCACAGATACGCAGTATTTT
CASSPGRGQSTDTQYF
>-|-|15|TRBJ1-5|TRBV25-1
TGTGCCAGCAGTGAGAGCGGGTACTCTTATCAGCCCCAGCATTTT
CASSESGYSYQPQHF
>-|-|14|TRBJ1-2|TRBV10-3
TGTGCCATTAGAGCCCAGGGCGCGGTGCTTGGCTACACCTTC
CAIRAQGAVLGYTF
>-|-|12|TRBJ1-1|TRBV11-2
TGTGCCAGCACCCAGTCGAACACTGAAGCTTTCTTT
CASTQSNTEAFF
>-|-|15|TRBJ2-6|TRBV7-3
TGTGCCAGCAGCAAGGACCCCTCTGGGGCCAACGGCCTGACTTTC
CASSKDPSGANGLTF
>TRBD2|-|15|TRBJ2-3|TRBV10-3
TGTGCCATCAGTGGACGGACTAGCGGGGCAGATACGCAGTATTTT
CAISGRTSGADTQYF
>-|-|14|TRBJ1-1|TRBV6-1
TGTGCCAGCAGTAAGGCGACAGGGAACACTGAAGCTTTCTTT
CASSKATGNTEAFF
>TRBD1|-|16|TRBJ1-2|TRBV5-1
TGCGCCAGCAGCCCCGCCCCTCGGACAGGGAACTATGGCTACACCTTC
CASSPAPRTGNYGYTF
>-|-|14|TRBJ1-5|TRBV5-8
TGTGCCAGCAGCCGTTACAGGGCGAGTCAGCCCCAGCATTTT
CASSRYRASQPQHF
>-|-|13|TRBJ1-1|TRBV6-5
TGTGCCAGCAGTTGGGGCGTCAACACTGAAGCTTTCTTT
CASSWGVNTEAFF
>-|-|13|TRBJ1-1|TRBV9
TGTGCCAGCAGCGTAGTTCAGAACGCTGAAGCTTTCTTT
CASSVVQNAEAFF
>TRBD1|-|16|TRBJ1-4|TRBV19
TGTGCCAGTAGTATTAGGACAGGGAGTTTCCGAGAAAAACTGTTTTTT
CASSIRTGSFREKLFF
>-|few|12|TRBJ1-1|TRBV21-1
TGTGCCAGCAGCAAAGTAACAGGGAAAGCTTTCTTT
CASSKVTGKAFF
>TRBD2|-|15|TRBJ2-1|TRBV7-9
TGTGCCAGCAGTTCAAGCGGGAATCGCTACAATGAGCAGTTCTTC
CASSSSGNRYNEQFF
>TRBD1|once|17|TRBJ2-3|TRBV2
TGTGCCAGCAGGCCGCTCCTTAGGACAGGGTCGTTAGATACGCAGTATTTT
CASRPLLRTGSLDTQYF
>TRBD2|-|15|TRBJ2-7|TRBV7-6
TGTGCCAGCAGTCCCTACTCTAGCGGGACTGCCGAGCAGTACTTC
CASSPYSSGTAEQYF
>-|-|13|TRBJ2-7|TRBV28
TGTGCCAGCAGGAATACCAACAACTACGAGCAGTACTTC
CASRNTNNYEQYF
>TRBD1|-|11|TRBJ2-3|TRBV7-3
TGTGCCAGCAGCTCACAGGGGACGCAGTATTTT
CASSSQGTQYF
>-|few|12|TRBJ1-2|TRBV7-2
TGTGCCAGCCGCGCAGGCTACTATGGCTACACCTTC
CASRAGYYGYTF
>-|-|17|TRBJ2-3|TRBV4-2
TGTGCCAGCAGCCAACCCCCGGGGGAAGCGATCACAGATACGCAGTATTTT
CASSQPPGEAITDTQYF
>-|few|16|TRBJ2-3|TRBV5-6
TGTGCCAGCAGCTTGGGGTGGGAGCCAGACACAGATACGCAGTATTTT
CASSLGWEPDTDTQYF
>-|-|14|TRBJ1-5|TRBV7-9
TGTGCCAGCAGCTTAGGGACACTTAACCAGCCCCAGCATTTT
CASSLGTLNQPQHF
>TRBD1|-|14|TRBJ1-1|TRBV5-1
TGCGCCAGCAGCCCCGGGACAGGGGAGACTGAAGCTTTCTTT
CASSPGTGETEAFF
>-|few|11|TRBJ2-1|TRBV5-1
TGCGCCAGTTCAGGGTTCAATGAGCAGTTCTTC
CASSGFNEQFF
>TRBD2|few|14|TRBJ2-7|TRBV10-2
TGCGCCAGCAGCCCGACTAGCGGGAGTGGGGAGCAGTACTTC
CASSPTSGSGEQYF
>-|-|15|TRBJ1-1|TRBV28
TGTGCCAGCAGTTTAGGAGGCCGGGGTTGGGCTGAAGCTTTCTTT
CASSLGGRGWAEAFF
>TRBD2|few|19|TRBJ2-6|TRBV11-2
TGTGCCAGCAGCTTAGGGCAAGGACTAGTGAGCTCTGGGGCCAACGTCCTGACTTTC
CASSLGQGLVSSGANVLTF
>TRBD1|-|14|TRBJ1-2|TRBV7-9
TGTTCCAGCAGCTCGGGACAGCACCTCTATGGCTACACCTTC
CSSSSGQHLYGYTF
>-|few|13|TRBJ2-3|TRBV6-6
TGTGCCAGCAGTTACGACTATCGGGGTACGCAGTATTTT
CASSYDYRGTQYF
>-|-|11|TRBJ1-1|TRBV6-6
TGTGCCAGCAGCTCGGACGGAGGGGCTTTCTTT
CASSSDGGAFF
>-|-|12|TRBJ2-3|TRBV10-2
TGCGCCAGCAGTACCGGACAACCTACGCAGTATTTT
CASSTGQPTQYF